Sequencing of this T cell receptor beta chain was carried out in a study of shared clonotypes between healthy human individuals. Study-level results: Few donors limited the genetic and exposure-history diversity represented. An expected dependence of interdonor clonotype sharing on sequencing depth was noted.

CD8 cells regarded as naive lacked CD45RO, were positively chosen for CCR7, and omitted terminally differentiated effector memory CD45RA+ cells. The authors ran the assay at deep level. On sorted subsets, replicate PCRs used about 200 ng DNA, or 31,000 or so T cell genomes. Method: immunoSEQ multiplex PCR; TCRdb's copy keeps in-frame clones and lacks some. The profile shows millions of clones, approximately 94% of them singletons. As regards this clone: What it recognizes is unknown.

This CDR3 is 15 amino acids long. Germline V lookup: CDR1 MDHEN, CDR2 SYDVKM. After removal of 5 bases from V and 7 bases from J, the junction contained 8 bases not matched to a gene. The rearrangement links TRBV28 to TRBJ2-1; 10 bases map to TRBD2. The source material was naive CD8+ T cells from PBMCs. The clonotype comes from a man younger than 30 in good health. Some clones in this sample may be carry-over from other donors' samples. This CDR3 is CASSPEREGLNEQFF. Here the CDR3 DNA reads TGTGCCAGCAGTCCCGAGCGGGAGGGCCTGAATGAGCAGTTCTTC.